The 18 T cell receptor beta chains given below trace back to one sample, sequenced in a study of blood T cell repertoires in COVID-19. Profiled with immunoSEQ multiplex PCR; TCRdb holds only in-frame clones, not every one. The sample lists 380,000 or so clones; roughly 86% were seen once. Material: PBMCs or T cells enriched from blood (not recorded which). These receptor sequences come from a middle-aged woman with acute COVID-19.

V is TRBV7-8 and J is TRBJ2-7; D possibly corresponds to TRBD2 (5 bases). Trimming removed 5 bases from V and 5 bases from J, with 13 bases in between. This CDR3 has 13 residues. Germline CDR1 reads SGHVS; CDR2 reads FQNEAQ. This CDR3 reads CASSPSPWDEQYF. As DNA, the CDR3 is TGTGCCAGCAGCCCTAGCCCCTGGGACGAGCAGTACTTC.

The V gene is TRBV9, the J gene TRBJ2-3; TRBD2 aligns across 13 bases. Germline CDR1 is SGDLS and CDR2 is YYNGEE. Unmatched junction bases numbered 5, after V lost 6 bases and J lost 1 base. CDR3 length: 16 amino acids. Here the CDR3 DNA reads TGTGCCAGCACCCCCGGGACTAGCGGGGGCACAGATACGCAGTATTTT. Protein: CASTPGTSGGTDTQYF.

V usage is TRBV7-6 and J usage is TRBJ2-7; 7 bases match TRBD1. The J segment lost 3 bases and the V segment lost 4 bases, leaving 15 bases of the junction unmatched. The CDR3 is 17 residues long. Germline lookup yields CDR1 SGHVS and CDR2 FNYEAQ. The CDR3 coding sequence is TGTGCCAGCAGCTCTCGAGCTATCGGGACAGTGAACTACGAGCAGTACTTC. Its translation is CASSSRAIGTVNYEQYF.

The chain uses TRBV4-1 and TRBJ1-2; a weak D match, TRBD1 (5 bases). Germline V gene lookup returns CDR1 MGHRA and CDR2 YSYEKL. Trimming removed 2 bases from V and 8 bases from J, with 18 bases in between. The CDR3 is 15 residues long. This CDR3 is CASSQTTLGGSGYTF. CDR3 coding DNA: TGCGCCAGCAGCCAAACAACGTTGGGGGGGTCGGGCTACACCTTC.

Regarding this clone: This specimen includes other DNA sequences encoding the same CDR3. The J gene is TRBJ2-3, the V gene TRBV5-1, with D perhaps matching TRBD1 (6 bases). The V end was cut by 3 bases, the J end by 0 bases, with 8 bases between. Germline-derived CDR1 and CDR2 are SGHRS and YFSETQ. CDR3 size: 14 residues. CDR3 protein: CASSSDRSTDTQYF. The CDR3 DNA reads TGCGCCAGCAGCTCGGACAGAAGCACAGATACGCAGTATTTT.

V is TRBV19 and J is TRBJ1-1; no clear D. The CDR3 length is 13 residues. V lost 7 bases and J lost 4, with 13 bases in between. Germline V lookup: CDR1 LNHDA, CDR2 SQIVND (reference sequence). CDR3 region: CASMEGWSTEAFF. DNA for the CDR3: TGTGCCAGTATGGAGGGATGGAGCACTGAAGCTTTCTTT.

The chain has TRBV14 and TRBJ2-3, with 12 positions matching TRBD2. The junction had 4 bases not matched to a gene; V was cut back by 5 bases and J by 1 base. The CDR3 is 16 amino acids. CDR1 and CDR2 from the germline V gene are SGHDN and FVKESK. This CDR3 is CASSRRTSGGTDTQYF. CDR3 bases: TGTGCCAGCAGCAGAAGGACTAGCGGGGGCACAGATACGCAGTATTTT.

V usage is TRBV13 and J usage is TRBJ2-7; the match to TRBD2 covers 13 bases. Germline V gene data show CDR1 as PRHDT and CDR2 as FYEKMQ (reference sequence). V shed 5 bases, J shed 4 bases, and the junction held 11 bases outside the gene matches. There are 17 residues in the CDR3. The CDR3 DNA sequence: TGTGCCAGCAGCCTAACCGTCGGACTAGCGGGGGTTTACGAGCAGTACTTC. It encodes CASSLTVGLAGVYEQYF.

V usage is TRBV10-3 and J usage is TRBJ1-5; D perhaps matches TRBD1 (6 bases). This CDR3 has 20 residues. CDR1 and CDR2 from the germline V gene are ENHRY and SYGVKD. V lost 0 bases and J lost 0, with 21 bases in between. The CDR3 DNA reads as TGTGCCATCAGTGAGTCAATTATCGGACAGCAAAGGGATAGCAATCAGCCCCAGCATTTT. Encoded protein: CAISESIIGQQRDSNQPQHF.

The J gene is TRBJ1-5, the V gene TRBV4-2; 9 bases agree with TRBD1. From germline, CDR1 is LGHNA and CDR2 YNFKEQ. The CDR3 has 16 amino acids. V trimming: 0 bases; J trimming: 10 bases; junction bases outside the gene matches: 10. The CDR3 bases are TGTGCCAGCAGCCAAGAGAGGGGACAGGGCTACTTTCCCCAGCATTTT. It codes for CASSQERGQGYFPQHF.

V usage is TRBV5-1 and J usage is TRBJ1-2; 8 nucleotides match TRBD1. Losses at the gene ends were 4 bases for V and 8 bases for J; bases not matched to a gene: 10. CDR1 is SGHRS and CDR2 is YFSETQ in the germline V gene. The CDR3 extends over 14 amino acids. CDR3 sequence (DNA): TGCGCCAGCAGCCGAACCCAGGGGGCAGAGGGCTACACCTTC. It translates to CASSRTQGAEGYTF.

The CDR3 spells CASSQNTGNTEAFF. The CDR3 coding sequence is TGTGCCAGCAGCCAAAATACAGGGAACACTGAAGCTTTCTTT. This chain uses TRBV3-1 (or the pseudogene TRBV3-2) with TRBJ1-1; maybe TRBD1 (5 bases). Deletions cut 2 bases from V and 1 base from J, with 8 bases between. This CDR3 has 14 residues. Per germline, CDR1 LGHDT and CDR2 YNNKEL (reference sequence).

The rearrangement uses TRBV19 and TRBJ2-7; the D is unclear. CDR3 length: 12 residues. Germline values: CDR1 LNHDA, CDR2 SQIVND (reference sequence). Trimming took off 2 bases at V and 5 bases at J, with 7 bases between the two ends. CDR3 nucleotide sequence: TGTGCCAGTAGTATACGGAGTAACGAGCAGTACTTC. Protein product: CASSIRSNEQYF.

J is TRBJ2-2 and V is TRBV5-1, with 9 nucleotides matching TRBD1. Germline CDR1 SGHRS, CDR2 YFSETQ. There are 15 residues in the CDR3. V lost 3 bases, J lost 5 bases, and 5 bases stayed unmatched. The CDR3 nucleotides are TGCGCCAGCAGCTCGGACAGGGGTGGAACCGGGGAGCTGTTTTTT. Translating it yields CASSSDRGGTGELFF.

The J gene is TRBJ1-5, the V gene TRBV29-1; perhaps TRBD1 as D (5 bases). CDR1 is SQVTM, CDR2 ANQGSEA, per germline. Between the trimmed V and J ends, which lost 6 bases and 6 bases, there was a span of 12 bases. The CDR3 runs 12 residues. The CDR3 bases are TGCAGCGTCGGGGGGAAAGGTCAGCCCCAGCATTTT. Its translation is CSVGGKGQPQHF.

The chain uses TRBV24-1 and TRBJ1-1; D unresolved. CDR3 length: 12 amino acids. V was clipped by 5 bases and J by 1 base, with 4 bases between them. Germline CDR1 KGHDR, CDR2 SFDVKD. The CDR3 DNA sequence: TGTGCCACCAGTGGGGCGAACACTGAAGCTTTCTTT. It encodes CATSGANTEAFF.

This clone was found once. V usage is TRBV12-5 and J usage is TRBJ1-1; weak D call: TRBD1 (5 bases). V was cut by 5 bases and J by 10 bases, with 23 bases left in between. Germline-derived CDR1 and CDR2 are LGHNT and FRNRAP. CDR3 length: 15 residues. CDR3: CASGNPTTYRRVAFF. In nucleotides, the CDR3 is TGTGCTAGTGGTAACCCCACGACTTACAGGAGGGTAGCTTTCTTT.

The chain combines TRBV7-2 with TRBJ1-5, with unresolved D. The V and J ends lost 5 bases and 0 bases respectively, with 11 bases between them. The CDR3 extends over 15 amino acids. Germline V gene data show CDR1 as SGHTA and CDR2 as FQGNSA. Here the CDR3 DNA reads TGTGCCAGCAGCCCCACAGCAAATAGCAATCAGCCCCAGCATTTT. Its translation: CASSPTANSNQPQHF. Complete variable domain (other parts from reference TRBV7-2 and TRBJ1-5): GAGVSQSPSNKVTEKGKDVELRCDPISGHTALYWYRQSLGQGLEFLIYFQGNSAPDKSGLPSDRFSAERTGGSVSTLTIQRTQQEDSAVYLCASSPTANSNQPQHFGDGTRLSIL.